The clone carrying this T cell receptor beta chain showed up just a few times. The antigen remains undetermined. It is unclear where the CDR3 begins or ends on the DNA, so no DNA is shown, and the CDR3 is as TCRdb lists it. Germline assignment: CDR1 SGHAT and CDR2 FQNNGV. The CDR3 is made up of 14 amino acids, end residues included. This specimen comes from a study of T-cell reconstitution after alpha-beta-depleted transplantation in children. This sample's TCRbeta library carried unique molecular identifier barcodes. TCRdb re-called the PCR reads with MiXCR, one entry per CDR3 protein. The table includes 200,000 to 300,000 distinct CDR3 sequences, approximately 24% detected once. Study-level points and caveats: As was reported, about two months after transplant, alpha-beta T cells came from several hundred expanded graft clones.

This clonotype was obtained from a female patient under 10 years old who had a stem cell transplant for congenital amegakaryocytic thrombocytopenia, so the T cells may come from the graft donor. V is TRBV11-2 and J is TRBJ2-4; the table calls TRBD2, which could not be checked here. The sequencing used PBMCs, mostly from graft donor cells, collected 360 days after TCRalphabeta/CD19-depleted stem cell transplant. The CDR3: CASSSIWGEGSEYF.